The 14 T cell receptor beta chains in this list originate from one sample, sequenced in a study of T cell changes during pregnancy in multiple sclerosis. Data came from immunoSEQ multiplex PCR; TCRdb stores just in-frame clones and leaves some out. The sample consists of 30,000 to 45,000 clones, 75% to 95% of them appearing once. The sample in question was CD8+ T cells from peripheral blood mononuclear cells, obtained after pregnancy. The origin of the receptors is a female donor with multiple sclerosis, enrolled in a pregnancy study.

This chain uses TRBV9 with TRBJ2-7; 10 bases line up with TRBD2. The ends lost 4 bases at V and 3 bases at J; junction bases unmatched: 7. Per the germline V gene, CDR1 is SGDLS and CDR2 is YYNGEE. The CDR3 contains 15 residues. This CDR3 reads CASSPRTSGFYEQYF. The DNA of the CDR3 is TGTGCCAGCAGCCCTAGGACTAGCGGTTTCTACGAGCAGTACTTC.

The chain combines TRBV11-3 with TRBJ2-7; the match to TRBD1 covers 10 bases. Germline trimming cut 5 bases from V and 5 bases from J; bases unmatched to any gene: 6. CDR3 size: 14 residues. Germline V lookup: CDR1 SGHNT, CDR2 YENEEA. CDR3 DNA sequence: TGTGCCAGCAGCGGTCCTGGGACAGGGGACGAGCAGTACTTC. Its translation is CASSGPGTGDEQYF.

V usage is TRBV28 and J usage is TRBJ2-2; D is unresolved. V was shortened by 2 bases and J by 5 bases, with 6 bases between the two germline ends. Germline lookup yields CDR1 MDHEN and CDR2 SYDVKM. The CDR3 runs to 13 residues. The chain's CDR3 is CASSLTDTGELFF. The CDR3 bases are TGTGCCAGCAGTTTAACAGATACCGGGGAGCTGTTTTTT.

The CDR3 DNA sequence: TGTGCCAGCAGCAAACGGACTAGCGGGGGGTATAGCACAGATACGCAGTATTTT. Encoded protein: CASSKRTSGGYSTDTQYF. The genes are TRBV4-2 and TRBJ2-3; 14 nucleotides align to TRBD2. Germline lookup yields CDR1 LGHNA and CDR2 YNFKEQ. Germline trimming cut 5 bases from V and 0 bases from J; bases unmatched to any gene: 7. There are 18 residues in the CDR3.

The chain has TRBV9 and TRBJ2-3; 8 nucleotides agree with TRBD2. CDR1 is SGDLS, CDR2 YYNGEE, per germline. V shed 4 bases, J shed 3 bases, and the junction held 10 bases outside the gene matches. The CDR3 runs to 16 residues. The CDR3 is CASSHNVAGPTDTQYF. DNA of the CDR3: TGTGCCAGCAGCCATAATGTAGCGGGGCCGACAGATACGCAGTATTTT.

The rearrangement joins TRBV19 to TRBJ1-3; D is ambiguous. Germline CDR1 and CDR2: LNHDA and SQIVND (reference sequence). The CDR3 consists of 17 residues. V was cut by 6 bases and J by 4 bases, with 22 bases left in between. The CDR3 here is CASSISPPTAVGNTIYF. The CDR3 DNA reads as TGTGCCAGTAGCATTTCTCCTCCGACGGCGGTAGGAAACACCATATATTTT.

V is TRBV15 and J is TRBJ1-5; 12 nucleotides align to TRBD1. The CDR3 consists of 16 residues. Germline-derived CDR1 and CDR2 are LNHNV and YYDKDF (reference sequence). With 5 bases clipped from V and 6 bases from J, the junction kept 8 bases outside the gene matches. CDR3 amino acids: CATSRAGQGAGQPQHF. The CDR3 coding sequence is TGTGCCACCAGCCGAGCGGGACAGGGGGCAGGTCAGCCCCAGCATTTT. The full variable domain, in which reference TRBV15 and TRBJ1-5 provide the parts outside the CDR3, is DAMVIQNPRYQVTQFGKPVTLSCSQTLNHNVMYWYQQKSSQAPKLLFHYYDKDFNNEADTPDNFQSRRPNTSFCFLDIRSPGLGDTAMYLCATSRAGQGAGQPQHFGDGTRLSIL.

In nucleotides, the CDR3 is TGTGCCAGCAGCTCTGCGGGGAATTTTTACGAGCAGTACTTC. The encoded protein is CASSSAGNFYEQYF. This chain uses TRBV9 with TRBJ2-7, with a tentative D call TRBD2 (6 bases). Between the trimmed V and J ends, which lost 4 bases and 4 bases, there was a span of 15 bases. Germline CDR1 is SGDLS and CDR2 is YYNGEE. This CDR3 has 14 residues.

The chain employs TRBV6-5 and TRBJ1-1, with TRBD1 as a possible D gene (5 bases). This CDR3 contains 15 residues. Trimming stripped 0 bases from V and 1 base from J, with 9 bases between. Germline V gene data show CDR1 as MNHEY and CDR2 as SVGAGI. CDR3: CASSYSRQPNTEAFF. DNA for the CDR3: TGTGCCAGCAGTTACTCGAGACAGCCGAACACTGAAGCTTTCTTT.

J is TRBJ1-2 and V is TRBV4-1, with 8 bases fitting TRBD1. Trimming took 3 bases from V and 4 from J; bases not matched to a gene: 19. Germline V gene sequence: CDR1 MGHRA, CDR2 YSYEKL. The CDR3 is made up of 19 amino acids. The CDR3 DNA follows: TGCGCCAGCAGCCACAGCCGGGACAGGCTTAACTCTTGGAGCTATGGCTACACCTTC. It encodes CASSHSRDRLNSWSYGYTF.

V and J are TRBV2 and TRBJ1-1, with 8 bases identical to TRBD1. The junction had 9 bases not matched to a gene; V was cut back by 4 bases and J by 5 bases. The CDR3 runs to 15 residues. Germline V gene data show CDR1 as SNHLY and CDR2 as FYNNEI. The CDR3 sequence: CASSVGQGALTEAFF. The CDR3 coding sequence is TGTGCCAGCAGTGTCGGTCAGGGGGCATTGACTGAAGCTTTCTTT.

The chain links TRBV7-8 to TRBJ2-5; 9 bases align to TRBD2. Germline V gene data show CDR1 as SGHVS and CDR2 as FQNEAQ. The CDR3 extends over 17 amino acids. V lost 4 bases and J lost 4; bases outside the gene matches: 13. CDR3 in DNA: TGTGCCAGCAGCTCCTTAATAGCGGGAGTCGTGGGAGAGACCCAGTACTTC. It specifies CASSSLIAGVVGETQYF.

The V gene is TRBV27, the J gene TRBJ1-4; D not certain. Trimming stripped 3 bases from V and 4 bases from J, with 18 bases between. The CDR3 has 17 residues. Germline CDR1 reads MNHEY; CDR2 reads SMNVEV (reference sequence). In DNA form, the CDR3 reads TGTGCCAGCAGTTTTGGGAGGGAACTAAAATATAATGAAAAACTGTTTTTT. This translates into CASSFGRELKYNEKLFF. The entire variable domain, with the rest obtained from reference TRBV27 and TRBJ1-4, is as follows: EAQVTQNPRYLITVTGKKLTVTCSQNMNHEYMSWYRQDPGLGLRQIYYSMNVEVTDKGDVPEGYKVSRKEKRNFPLILESPSPNQTSLYFCASSFGRELKYNEKLFFGSGTQLSVL.

The chain has TRBV7-9 and TRBJ2-7, with D hard to call. The CDR3 runs to 13 residues. Trimming shortened V by 5 bases and J by 4 bases, and 12 bases separated the two germline ends. CDR1 is SEHNR and CDR2 is FQNEAQ in the germline V gene (reference sequence). The DNA for the CDR3 is TGTGCCAGCAGCCCGCCCCGAGGTTACGAGCAGTACTTC. It encodes CASSPPRGYEQYF.